This is a list of T cell receptor beta chains from one sample in a study of T-cell memory formation after mild COVID-19. Using its own MiXCR run on the 5' RACE reads, TCRdb lists one record per CDR3 protein. Among roughly 340,000 distinct CDR3 sequences listed, 15% to 20% were seen once. Sequencing input: PBMCs or a T cell subset sorted from them (not recorded which). The receptors come from a man between 18 and 35 years old who had mild COVID-19 (a few samples of this study predate the infection). Cell type and time point are not known. The CDR3 runs from the conserved cysteine through the conserved F or W. The order of the fields is V gene, D gene, clone size, J gene, CDR3 DNA, CDR3 protein. The D gene is left open where the match is weak. Clone sizes are given selectively: once, few, many, or a class where the clone is expanded.

TRBV5-1	TRBD1	.	TRBJ2-2	TGCGCCAGCAGGACAGGGTCGTACACCGGGGAGCTGTTTTTT	CASRTGSYTGELFF
TRBV27	.	.	TRBJ2-1	TGTGCCAGCAAAACGGAATACAATGAGCAGTTCTTC	CASKTEYNEQFF
TRBV5-5	.	few	TRBJ2-5	TGTGCCAGCAGTCCCCTTGTAGGGGCCCAAGAGACCCAGTACTTC	CASSPLVGAQETQYF
TRBV5-1	.	many	TRBJ1-4	TGCGCCAGCAGTGATGCTCTGCGAACTATTGCAACTAATGAAAAACTGTTTTTT	CASSDALRTIATNEKLFF
TRBV6-5	TRBD2	.	TRBJ2-1	TGTGCCAGCAGTTACGCCCGGACTAGCGGGGGGTACAATGAGCAGTTCTTC	CASSYARTSGGYNEQFF
TRBV4-3	.	few	TRBJ2-2	TGCGCCAGCAGCCGGGACACAGGCCGCGGGGAGCTGTTTTTT	CASSRDTGRGELFF
TRBV21-1	.	.	TRBJ1-1	TGTGCCACCGATCCAGGAACTGAAGCTTTCTTT	CATDPGTEAFF
TRBV11-3	TRBD1	.	TRBJ2-5	TGTGCCAGCAGCATGACAGGGTCCAAAGAGACCCAGTACTTC	CASSMTGSKETQYF
TRBV5-1	TRBD1	medium-sized	TRBJ1-1	TGCGCCAGCAGCTCCGGGACAGGGCAGGCGACTGAAGCTTTCTTT	CASSSGTGQATEAFF
TRBV5-1	.	few	TRBJ2-3	TGCGCCAGCAGCTTAGGAGGACAACGGAGCACAGATACGCAGTATTTT	CASSLGGQRSTDTQYF
TRBV5-1	.	.	TRBJ1-1	TGCGCCAGCAGCACCGGGACCCGGACAACAGGGAAAACTGACACTGAAGCTTTCTTT	CASSTGTRTTGKTDTEAFF
TRBV4-1	.	.	TRBJ2-4	TGCGCCAGCAGCAAAACGCCGGGAGATATTCAGTACTTC	CASSKTPGDIQYF
TRBV7-6	.	few	TRBJ2-7	TGTGCCAGCAGCTTAGCACCGCCGAGCGAGCAGTACTTC	CASSLAPPSEQYF
TRBV28	.	few	TRBJ1-1	TGTGCCAGCATTAGGACGGCTATGAACACTGAAGCTTTCTTT	CASIRTAMNTEAFF
TRBV30	.	.	TRBJ1-4	TGTGCCTGGAGGAACACAGGGTACGAAAAACTGTTTTTT	CAWRNTGYEKLFF
TRBV29-1	TRBD1	few	TRBJ2-7	TGCAGCGTTGCGACAGGGGGATACGAGCAGTACTTC	CSVATGGYEQYF
TRBV4-1	.	.	TRBJ2-7	TGCGCCAGCAGCCAAGATTCGCGGGAAGGCGAGCAGTACTTC	CASSQDSREGEQYF
TRBV7-9	TRBD1	.	TRBJ1-1	TGTGCCAGCAGCCCGAGAGGACAGGTTATGAACACTGAAGCTTTCTTT	CASSPRGQVMNTEAFF
TRBV20-1	TRBD2	.	TRBJ2-5	TGCAGTGCTACCTGGCTAGCGGGCCGAGAGACCCAGTACTTC	CSATWLAGRETQYF
TRBV5-4	.	.	TRBJ1-1	TGTGCCAGCAGCCCGGACAGTAACACTGAAGCTTTCTTT	CASSPDSNTEAFF
TRBV5-1	.	.	TRBJ2-4	TGCGCCAGCAGCCTGGGACAACCTGCGGGCGAAAACATTCAGTACTTC	CASSLGQPAGENIQYF
TRBV20-1	TRBD2	.	TRBJ2-6	TGCAGTGCTAGAGAAAGGCGGGGGGCCGGGGCCAACGTCCTGACTTTC	CSARERRGAGANVLTF
TRBV9	.	few	TRBJ1-3	TGTGCCAGCAGCGCCGGACAGCCTCTCTCTGGAAACACCATATATTTT	CASSAGQPLSGNTIYF
TRBV5-1	TRBD2	many	TRBJ2-1	TGCGCCAGCAGCTTTTCGGCGGGGGTCTACAATGAGCAGTTCTTC	CASSFSAGVYNEQFF
TRBV5-1	TRBD2	.	TRBJ2-1	TGCGCCAGCACCGGAAGCGGGGGGGCGCCCATACAGAATGAGCAGTTCTTC	CASTGSGGAPIQNEQFF
TRBV10-3	TRBD1	few	TRBJ2-7	TGTGCCATCAGTGAGCAAAGAGGACAGGGAGTCGAGCAGTACTTC	CAISEQRGQGVEQYF
TRBV6-5	.	.	TRBJ2-2	TGTGCCAGCAGTAGCCCTGACAAGACCACCGGGGAGCTGTTTTTT	CASSSPDKTTGELFF
TRBV20-1	TRBD1	few	TRBJ1-2	TGCAGTGCTAGAGGAATGACAGGGAAGGAGGGTGGCTACACCTTC	CSARGMTGKEGGYTF
TRBV27	.	few	TRBJ1-4	TGTGCCAGCAGACCAAGACAGGAAAGCGAAAAACTGTTTTTT	CASRPRQESEKLFF